This entry lists 9 T cell receptor beta chains sequenced from one sample in a study of Ad26.COV2.S vaccination and SARS-CoV-2 variants. This table comes from immunoSEQ multiplex PCR, and its TCRdb copy is limited to in-frame clones, with some not included. The profile shows roughly 350,000 clones, around nine tenths of them singletons. Treatment denoted: around 19 received Ad26.COV2.S at low or high dose, single or two shots; several received placebo; per-sample allocation not given. Sampling was done on day 63 after the first vaccine or placebo injection. Here the sequenced sample was peripheral blood, taken in a trial of Ad26.COV2.S vaccine versus placebo. The receptors originated from a person between 18 and 65 years old who received the Ad26.COV2.S COVID-19 vaccine or a placebo.

V is TRBV3-1 (or the pseudogene TRBV3-2) and J is TRBJ1-2; D remains unclear. This CDR3 has 13 residues. The germline V gene has CDR1 LGHDT and CDR2 YNNKEL (reference sequence). V was pared by 0 bases and J by 1 base, with 3 bases between. CDR3 sequence reads: CASSQDVNYGYTF. The CDR3 DNA sequence: TGTGCCAGCAGCCAAGACGTTAACTATGGCTACACCTTC.

The V call is TRBV30, the J call TRBJ1-5; 10 bases map to TRBD1. The CDR3 is 13 amino acids. The V segment lost 3 bases and the J segment 5 bases; nucleotides outside the gene matches: 1. Germline V CDR1 and CDR2: GTSNPN, SVGIG (reference sequence). CDR3 sequence reads: CAWSGQGDQPQHF. In nucleotides, the CDR3 is TGTGCCTGGAGCGGACAGGGGGATCAGCCCCAGCATTTT.

This sequence joins TRBV4-3 and TRBJ2-3; TRBD2 matches at 7 bases. Losses at the gene ends were 1 base for V and 2 bases for J; bases not matched to a gene: 6. This CDR3 is 16 amino acids long. Germline V gene sequence: CDR1 LGHNA, CDR2 YSLEER. CDR3 coding DNA: TGCGCCAGCAGCCAAGTTCGACTAGCATACACAGATACGCAGTATTTT. Residues: CASSQVRLAYTDTQYF.

This clone came up once. The V gene is TRBV4-3, the J gene TRBJ2-2, with TRBD2 matching 8 bases. V trimming: 0 bases; J trimming: 5 bases; junction bases outside the gene matches: 11. The CDR3 has 18 amino acids. Germline-derived CDR1 and CDR2 are LGHNA and YSLEER. The CDR3 sequence: CASSQDSERGRWTGELFF. For the CDR3, the DNA is TGCGCCAGCAGCCAAGATAGTGAGCGGGGGAGATGGACCGGGGAGCTGTTTTTT.

This rearrangement joins TRBV4-1 to TRBJ1-2, with a weak D call TRBD1 (5 bases). Trimming left V 2 bases short and J 5 bases short, with 12 bases between. The germline gives CDR1 MGHRA, CDR2 YSYEKL. The CDR3 has 14 residues. The CDR3 loop reads CASSQPGTVYGYTF. In nucleotides, the CDR3 is TGCGCCAGCAGCCAACCCGGGACGGTATATGGCTACACCTTC.

This clone has just one count. The rearrangement joins TRBV19 to TRBJ2-5; D is uncertain. The length of the CDR3 is 14 residues. Germline values: CDR1 LNHDA, CDR2 SQIVND (reference sequence). The V gene lost 4 bases and the J gene lost 1 base, with 10 bases spanning the gap. CDR3 in DNA: TGTGCCAGTAGTAAGACGTGGTTCCAAGAGACCCAGTACTTC. Translating it yields CASSKTWFQETQYF.

This clone was detected once. The chain joins TRBV12-5 to TRBJ1-1; no definite D call. Germline values: CDR1 LGHNT, CDR2 FRNRAP. The CDR3 covers 12 residues. Trimming shortened V by 11 bases and J by 0 bases, and 10 bases separated the two germline ends. CDR3: CAGRQLNTEAFF. CDR3 coding DNA: TGTGCTGGTAGGCAACTGAACACTGAAGCTTTCTTT. The full variable domain, with the rest looked up from reference TRBV12-5 and TRBJ1-1, is DARVTQTPRHKVTEMGQEVTMRCQPILGHNTVFWYRQTMMQGLELLAYFRNRAPLDDSGMPKDRFSAEMPDATLATLKIQPSEPRDSAVYFCAGRQLNTEAFFGQGTRLTVV.

The chain couples TRBV11-2 to TRBJ2-7; D is possibly TRBD2 (5 bases). The CDR3 totals 15 residues. The ends were cut back, 4 bases at V and 4 bases at J, with 17 bases in the middle. Germline CDR1 and CDR2: SGHAT and FQNNGV. The DNA of the CDR3 is TGTGCCAGCAGCTCCATGGGTCGGAGGACTTACGAGCAGTACTTC. Its translation is CASSSMGRRTYEQYF. Full variable domain (missing parts from reference TRBV11-2 and TRBJ2-7): EAGVAQSPRYKIIEKRQSVAFWCNPISGHATLYWYQQILGQGPKLLIQFQNNGVVDDSQLPKDRFSAERLKGVDSTLKIQPAKLEDSAVYLCASSSMGRRTYEQYFGPGTRLTVT.

This clone was detected a few times. This chain links TRBV27 with TRBJ1-6; D ambiguous. This CDR3 has 13 amino acids. The germline V and J ends were trimmed by 5 bases and 10 bases, with 12 bases remaining between them. Per germline, CDR1 MNHEY and CDR2 SMNVEV (reference sequence). The CDR3 here is CASSLDLGSPLHF. The CDR3 DNA is TGTGCCAGCAGTCTGGACCTGGGGTCACCCCTCCACTTT.